This paragraph reports one TCR beta chain. What it recognizes is unknown. The data are from a study of cytomegalovirus exposure and HLA in healthy donors. Findings of the study overall: Later analysis reportedly placed an Asian-associated ancestry cluster below the roughly 700-donor mean in N-insertions. Judged likely to be a sequencing artifact was a cluster of highly shared sequence variants. In terms of immune exposure information, only CMV serostatus was available. A list of around 150 TCR beta chains associated with cytomegalovirus was given.

PCR primers comprised 60 Vbeta and 13 Jbeta primers. TCRdb keeps only in-frame clones here, not all; method: immunoSEQ multiplex PCR. The table has roughly 180,000 clones, less than 90% seen once. Trimming cost V 0 bases and J 8 bases, with 25 bases left between them. CDR3 length equals 18 residues. The germline CDR1 and CDR2 sequences are SGHTA and FQGNSA. V usage is TRBV7-2 and J usage is TRBJ1-2, with D unclear. This sequence originates from a man aged 30 to 39 in good health and CMV-seronegative. What was sequenced was PBMCs. The CDR3 sequence: CASSLAPVAGSALGGYTF. In nucleotides, the CDR3 is TGTGCCAGCAGCTTAGCGCCAGTCGCAGGCTCGGCCCTTGGGGGCTACACCTTC.